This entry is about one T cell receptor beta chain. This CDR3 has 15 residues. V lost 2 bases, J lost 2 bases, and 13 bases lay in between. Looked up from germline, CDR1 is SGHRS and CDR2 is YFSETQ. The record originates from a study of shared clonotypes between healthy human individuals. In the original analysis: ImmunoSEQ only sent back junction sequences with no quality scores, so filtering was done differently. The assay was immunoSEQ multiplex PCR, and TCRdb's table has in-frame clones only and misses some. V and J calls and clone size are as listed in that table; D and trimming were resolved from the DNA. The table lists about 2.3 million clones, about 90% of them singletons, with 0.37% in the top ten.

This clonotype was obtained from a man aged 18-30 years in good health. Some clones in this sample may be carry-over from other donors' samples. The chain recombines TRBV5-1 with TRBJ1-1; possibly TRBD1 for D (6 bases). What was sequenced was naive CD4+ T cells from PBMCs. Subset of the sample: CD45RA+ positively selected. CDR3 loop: CASSLNRVSNTEAFF. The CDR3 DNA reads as TGCGCCAGCAGCTTAAACAGGGTCTCAAACACTGAAGCTTTCTTT.